This T cell receptor (beta chain) comes out of a study of T cells in Graves' hyperthyroidism and ophthalmopathy. General study results and limits: Most expanded thyroid clonotypes above 0.001 recurred in blood.

Regions amplified from RNA transcripts were the TCR beta CDR3 regions. A set of HTBI primers served as the primers for a first-round RT-PCR of the TCR CDR3. TCRdb reanalysed the multiplex PCR reads using MiXCR and keeps one entry per CDR3 protein. The table has over 400,000 distinct CDR3 sequences, roughly 14% seen once. As for this clonotype: As yet, its antigen is unknown.

Germline V gene lookup returns CDR1 MNHEY and CDR2 SVGAGI. The CDR3 runs to 14 residues. V lost 5 bases to trimming and J lost 0 bases, with 11 bases between them. The specimen was blood. The V call is TRBV6-5, the J call TRBJ2-7; D may match TRBD1 or TRBD2 (5 bases each). The TCR comes from a man between 18 and 29 years old with Graves' ophthalmopathy. CDR3 sequence: CASSHGDGSYEQYF. The CDR3, as DNA: TGTGCCAGCAGTCACGGGGACGGCTCCTACGAGCAGTACTTC.